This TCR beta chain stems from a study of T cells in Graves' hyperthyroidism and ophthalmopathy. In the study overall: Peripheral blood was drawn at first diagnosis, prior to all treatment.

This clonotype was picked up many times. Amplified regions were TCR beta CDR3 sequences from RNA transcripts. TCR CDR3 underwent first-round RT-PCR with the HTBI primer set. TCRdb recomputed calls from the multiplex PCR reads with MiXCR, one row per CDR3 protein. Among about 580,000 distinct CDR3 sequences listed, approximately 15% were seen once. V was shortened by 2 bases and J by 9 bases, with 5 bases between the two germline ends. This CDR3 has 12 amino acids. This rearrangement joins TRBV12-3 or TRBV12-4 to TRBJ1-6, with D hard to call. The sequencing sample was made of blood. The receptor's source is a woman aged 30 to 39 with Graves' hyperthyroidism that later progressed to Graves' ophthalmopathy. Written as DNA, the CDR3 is TGTGCCAGCAGTTTAACGGGTTCACCCCTCCACTTT. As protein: CASSLTGSPLHF.